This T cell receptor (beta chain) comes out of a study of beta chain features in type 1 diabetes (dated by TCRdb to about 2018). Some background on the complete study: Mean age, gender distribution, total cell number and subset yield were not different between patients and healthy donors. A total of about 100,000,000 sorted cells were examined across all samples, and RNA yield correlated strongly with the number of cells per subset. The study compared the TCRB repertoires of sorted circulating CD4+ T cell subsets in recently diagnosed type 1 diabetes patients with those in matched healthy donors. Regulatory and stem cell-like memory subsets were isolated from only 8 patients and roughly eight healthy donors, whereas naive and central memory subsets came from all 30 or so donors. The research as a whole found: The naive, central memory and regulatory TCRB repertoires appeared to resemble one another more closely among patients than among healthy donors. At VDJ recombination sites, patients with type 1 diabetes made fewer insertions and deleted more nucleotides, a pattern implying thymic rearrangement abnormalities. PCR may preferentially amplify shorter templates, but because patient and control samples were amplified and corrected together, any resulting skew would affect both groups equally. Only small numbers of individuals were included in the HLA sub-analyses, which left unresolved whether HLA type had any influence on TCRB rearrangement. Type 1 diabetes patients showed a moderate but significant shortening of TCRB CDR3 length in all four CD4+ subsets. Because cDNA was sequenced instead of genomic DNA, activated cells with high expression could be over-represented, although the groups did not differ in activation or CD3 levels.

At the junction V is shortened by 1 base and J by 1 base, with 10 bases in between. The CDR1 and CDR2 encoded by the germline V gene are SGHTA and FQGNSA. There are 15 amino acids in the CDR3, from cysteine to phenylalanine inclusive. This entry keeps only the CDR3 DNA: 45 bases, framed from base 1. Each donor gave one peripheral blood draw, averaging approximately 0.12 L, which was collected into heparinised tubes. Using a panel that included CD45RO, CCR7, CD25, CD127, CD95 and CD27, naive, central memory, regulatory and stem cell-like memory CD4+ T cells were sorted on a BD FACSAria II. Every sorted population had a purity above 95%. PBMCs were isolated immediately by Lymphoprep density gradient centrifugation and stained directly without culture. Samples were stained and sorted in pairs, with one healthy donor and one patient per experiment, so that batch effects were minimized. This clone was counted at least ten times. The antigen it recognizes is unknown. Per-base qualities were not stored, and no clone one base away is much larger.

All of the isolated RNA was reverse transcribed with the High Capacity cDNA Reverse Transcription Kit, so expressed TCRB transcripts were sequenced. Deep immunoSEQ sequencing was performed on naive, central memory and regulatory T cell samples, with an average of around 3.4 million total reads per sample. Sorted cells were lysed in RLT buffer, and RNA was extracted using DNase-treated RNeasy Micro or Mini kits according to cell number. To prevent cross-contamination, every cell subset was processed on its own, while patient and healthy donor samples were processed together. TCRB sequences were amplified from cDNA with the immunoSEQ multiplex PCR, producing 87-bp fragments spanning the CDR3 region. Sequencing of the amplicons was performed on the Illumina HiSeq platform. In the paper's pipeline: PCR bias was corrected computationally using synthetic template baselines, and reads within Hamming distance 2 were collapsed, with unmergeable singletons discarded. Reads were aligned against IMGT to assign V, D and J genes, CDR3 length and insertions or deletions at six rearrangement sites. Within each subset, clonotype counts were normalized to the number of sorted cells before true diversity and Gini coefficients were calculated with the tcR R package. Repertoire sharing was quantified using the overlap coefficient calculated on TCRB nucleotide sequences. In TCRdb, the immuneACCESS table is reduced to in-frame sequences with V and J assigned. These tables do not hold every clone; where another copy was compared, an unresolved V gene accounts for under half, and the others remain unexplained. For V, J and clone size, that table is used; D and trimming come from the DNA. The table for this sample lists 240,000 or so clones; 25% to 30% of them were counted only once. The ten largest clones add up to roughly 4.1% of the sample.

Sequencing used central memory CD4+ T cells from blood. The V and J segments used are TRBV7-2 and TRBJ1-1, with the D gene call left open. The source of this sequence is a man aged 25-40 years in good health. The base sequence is TGTGCCAGCAGCTTAGATCAGGCGAGGAACACTGAAGCTTTCTTT. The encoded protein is CASSLDQARNTEAFF. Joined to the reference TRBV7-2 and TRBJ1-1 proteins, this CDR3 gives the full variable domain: GAGVSQSPSNKVTEKGKDVELRCDPISGHTALYWYRQSLGQGLEFLIYFQGNSAPDKSGLPSDRFSAERTGGSVSTLTIQRTQQEDSAVYLCASSLDQARNTEAFFGQGTRLTVV.